The 32 T cell receptor beta chains presented below share a single source sample, sequenced in a study of cytomegalovirus exposure and HLA in healthy donors (dated by TCRdb to the late 2010s). Library preparation used the immunoSEQ multiplex PCR assay. The multiplex PCR relied on a mix of 60 forward primers for TCR Vbeta segments and 13 reverse primers for TCR Jbeta segments. TCRdb holds this immuneACCESS table with in-frame rearrangements only. Some clones are missing; in checked studies, unresolved V genes explain under half, and the rest has no known cause. The sample table holds some 140,000 clones, of which over 70% were seen once. The top ten clones comprise around 1.3% of the sample. The sample consisted of PBMCs. Receptor source: a woman aged 40 to 55 in good health and CMV-seronegative.

This chain uses TRBV18 with TRBJ2-7; TRBD1 matches at 10 bases. The J segment lost 4 bases and the V segment lost 5 bases, leaving 11 bases of the junction unmatched. Germline-derived CDR1 and CDR2 are KGHSH and LQKENI. This CDR3 contains 16 residues. The DNA of the CDR3 is TGTGCCAGCTCAGACATCGGGACAGGGGCCAGTTACGAGCAGTACTTC. It is translated as CASSDIGTGASYEQYF.

This clone turned up a few times. The gene calls are TRBV28 and TRBJ1-5, with D hard to call. The CDR3 is 14 amino acids. The V end lost 7 bases, the J end lost 3 bases, and 13 bases lay between the germline ends. CDR1 and CDR2 (germline): MDHEN, SYDVKM. Here the CDR3 reads CASKAGRINQPQHF. The CDR3 DNA follows: TGTGCCAGCAAGGCCGGCAGGATCAATCAGCCCCAGCATTTT.

The CDR3 loop is CASSFAGQPQHF. The CDR3 region has the DNA TGTGCCAGCAGCTTTGCAGGCCAGCCCCAGCATTTT. The chain has TRBV5-6 and TRBJ1-5; no clear D gene. Trimming shortened V by 2 bases and J by 7 bases, and 7 bases separated the two germline ends. Germline V gene data show CDR1 as SGHDT and CDR2 as YYEEEE. The CDR3 runs to 12 residues.

V usage is TRBV6-5 and J usage is TRBJ2-7, with a tentative D call TRBD2 (6 bases). V gave up 6 bases and J gave up 3 bases, with 12 bases separating them. Germline-derived CDR1 and CDR2 are MNHEY and SVGAGI. The CDR3 is made up of 13 amino acids. CDR3 DNA: TGTGCCAGCAGGCGGGACTCCTTCTACGAGCAGTACTTC. This codes for CASRRDSFYEQYF.

The rearrangement uses TRBV19 and TRBJ2-3, with 11 bases that match TRBD1. CDR1 and CDR2 (germline): LNHDA, SQIVND (reference sequence). The CDR3 has 14 residues. Trimming at V came to 6 bases and at J to 4 bases, leaving 3 bases not matched to a gene. The CDR3 DNA reads TGTGCCAGTAGGCCGGGACAGGGGGCAGATACGCAGTATTTT. Translated, it gives CASRPGQGADTQYF.

The chain joins TRBV28 to TRBJ2-2, with 9 bases lining up with TRBD2. CDR1 and CDR2 (germline): MDHEN, SYDVKM. The CDR3 runs to 15 residues. Trimming removed 6 bases from V and 0 bases from J; junction bases left unmatched: 2. CDR3 nucleotide sequence: TGTGCCAGCAGCGCGGGGGGGTCGAACACCGGGGAGCTGTTTTTT. Translating it yields CASSAGGSNTGELFF.

The CDR3 loop reads CASSRRFDRGETEAFF. CDR3 nucleotide sequence: TGTGCCAGCAGCCGGCGATTTGACAGGGGCGAGACTGAAGCTTTCTTT. The chain links TRBV5-6 to TRBJ1-1; the match to TRBD1 covers 8 bases. J lost 5 bases, V lost 4 bases, and 13 bases had no gene match. The length of the CDR3 is 16 residues. The germline V gene has CDR1 SGHDT and CDR2 YYEEEE.

The chain couples TRBV28 to TRBJ1-2; 9 bases are a match to TRBD1. Germline V gene sequence: CDR1 MDHEN, CDR2 SYDVKM. J gave up 4 bases and V 2 bases, and 17 bases lay outside the gene matches. CDR3 length: 19 amino acids. The CDR3 reads CASSLPLSAGTGPTYGYTF. DNA for the CDR3: TGTGCCAGCAGTTTACCCCTTTCCGCCGGGACAGGGCCAACCTATGGCTACACCTTC.

This sequence joins TRBV7-9 and TRBJ1-2; a weak D match, TRBD1 (6 bases). Germline V CDR1 and CDR2: SEHNR, FQNEAQ (reference sequence). The CDR3 has 14 amino acids. Between the trimmed V and J ends, which lost 5 bases and 3 bases, there was a span of 13 bases. The CDR3 reads CASSQPGGHYGYTF. CDR3 nucleotide sequence: TGTGCCAGCAGCCAGCCGGGGGGGCACTATGGCTACACCTTC.

This sequence joins TRBV5-4 and TRBJ1-2; 7 bases agree with TRBD1. Germline V gives CDR1 SGHNT, CDR2 YYREEE (reference sequence). CDR3 length: 14 amino acids. With 3 bases clipped from V and 2 bases from J, the junction kept 4 bases outside the gene matches. The CDR3: CASSSETGNYGYTF. CDR3 in DNA: TGTGCCAGCAGCTCGGAGACAGGGAACTATGGCTACACCTTC.

This rearrangement joins TRBV6-5 to TRBJ1-2; 8 bases map to TRBD1. Germline trimming cut 2 bases from V and 2 bases from J; bases unmatched to any gene: 7. This CDR3 has 16 amino acids. The germline V gene has CDR1 MNHEY and CDR2 SVGAGI. For the CDR3, the DNA is TGTGCCAGCAGTTACGCGAGAGGACAGGGAAACTATGGCTACACCTTC. Protein sequence: CASSYARGQGNYGYTF.

J is TRBJ2-2 and V is TRBV7-9; D possibly corresponds to TRBD2 (5 bases). The V gene's germline CDR1 is SEHNR and CDR2 FQNEAQ (reference sequence). The V end was cut by 0 bases, the J end by 6 bases, with 8 bases between. The CDR3 length is 14 residues. CDR3 coding DNA: TGTGCCAGCAGCTTAGCAATGAGGGCCGGGGAGCTGTTTTTT. It encodes CASSLAMRAGELFF.

The chain carries TRBV6-5 and TRBJ1-4; D not certain. V was trimmed by 6 bases and J by 5 bases, leaving 4 bases between them. Per germline, CDR1 MNHEY and CDR2 SVGAGI. The CDR3 loop spans 11 amino acids. CDR3 residues: CASSLNEKLFF. The CDR3 nucleotides are TGTGCCAGCAGCTTGAATGAAAAACTGTTTTTT.

This rearrangement joins TRBV6-5 to TRBJ1-5; weak D call: TRBD1 (5 bases). Trimming left V 4 bases short and J 5 bases short, with 9 bases between. Germline-derived CDR1 and CDR2 are MNHEY and SVGAGI. CDR3 length: 13 amino acids. Here the CDR3 DNA reads TGTGCCAGCAGTTTCCTAGGGGATCAGCCCCAGCATTTT. Translating it yields CASSFLGDQPQHF.

On this clone itself: This CDR3 is also generated by other DNA sequences in the sample. The rearrangement links TRBV4-1 to TRBJ1-4; unclear D gene. The CDR3 has 11 residues. Germline loops: CDR1 MGHRA, CDR2 YSYEKL. The V gene lost 5 bases and the J gene lost 16 bases, with 14 bases spanning the gap. The DNA of the CDR3 is TGCGCCAGCAGCGGTTACGGCCAGGCGTTTTTT. Its translation: CASSGYGQAFF.

This clone was detected once. The gene calls are TRBV18 and TRBJ2-5; possible D gene TRBD1, 5 bases. CDR3 length equals 15 residues. Trimming removed 5 bases at V and 2 bases at J, with 15 bases between. The germline gives CDR1 KGHSH, CDR2 LQKENI. The CDR3 DNA is TGTGCCAGCTCAAAGGACAAGGGGCCGCAAGAGACCCAGTACTTC. It codes for CASSKDKGPQETQYF. The whole variable domain, filled in from reference TRBV18 and TRBJ2-5, reads NAGVMQNPRHLVRRRGQEARLRCSPMKGHSHVYWYRQLPEEGLKFMVYLQKENIIDESGMPKERFSAEFPKEGPSILRIQQVVRGDSAAYFCASSKDKGPQETQYFGPGTRLLVL.

The rearrangement links TRBV5-1 to TRBJ2-3; 8 nucleotides match TRBD2. CDR3 length: 18 amino acids. The V segment lost 2 bases and the J segment 4 bases; nucleotides outside the gene matches: 15. From germline, CDR1 is SGHRS and CDR2 YFSETQ. The CDR3: CASSFGLRTSGWSDTQYF. CDR3 coding DNA: TGCGCCAGCAGCTTCGGGTTACGTACTAGCGGTTGGTCAGATACGCAGTATTTT. Full variable domain (missing parts from reference TRBV5-1 and TRBJ2-3): KAGVTQTPRYLIKTRGQQVTLSCSPISGHRSVSWYQQTPGQGLQFLFEYFSETQRNKGNFPGRFSGRQFSNSRSEMNVSTLELGDSALYLCASSFGLRTSGWSDTQYFGPGTRLTVL.

The chain has TRBV28 and TRBJ1-4; D unresolved. Trimming cost V 6 bases and J 7 bases, with 15 bases left between them. Looked up from germline, CDR1 is MDHEN and CDR2 is SYDVKM. The CDR3 is 14 residues long. CDR3 amino acids: CASRIPGSGEKLFF. The DNA of the CDR3 is TGTGCCAGCAGAATTCCGGGTAGTGGTGAAAAACTGTTTTTT.

V usage is TRBV29-1 and J usage is TRBJ2-7, with 11 nucleotides matching TRBD1. With 7 bases clipped from V and 7 bases from J, the junction kept 15 bases outside the gene matches. CDR1 SQVTM and CDR2 ANQGSEA come from the germline V gene. The CDR3 runs 15 residues. CDR3 in amino acids: CSARRTGGPGEEQYF. DNA of the CDR3: TGCAGCGCCCGAAGGACAGGGGGCCCCGGTGAAGAGCAGTACTTC.

The chain carries TRBV10-1 and TRBJ1-5; D unclear. The V end lost 10 bases, the J end lost 0 bases, and 13 bases lay between the germline ends. The CDR3 contains 14 residues. Germline assignment: CDR1 WNHNN and CDR2 SYGVQD (reference sequence). CDR3 DNA: TGCGCCACCCCGGAGTACGATAGCAATCAGCCCCAGCATTTT. Its translation: CATPEYDSNQPQHF.

The chain employs TRBV15 and TRBJ2-7; 8 bases map to TRBD1. The junction had 9 bases not matched to a gene; V was cut back by 3 bases and J by 5 bases. The CDR3 extends over 15 amino acids. Germline V gene data show CDR1 as LNHNV and CDR2 as YYDKDF (reference sequence). For the CDR3, the DNA is TGTGCCACCAGCAGTCGACAGGGGATCAGGGACGAGCAGTACTTC. Its translation: CATSSRQGIRDEQYF.

The chain joins TRBV19 to TRBJ1-1; D remains ambiguous. This CDR3 has 13 residues. CDR1 LNHDA and CDR2 SQIVND come from the germline V gene (reference sequence). The V and J ends lost 5 bases and 1 base respectively, with 8 bases between them. CDR3 coding DNA: TGTGCCAGTAGTCCTTACGGGAACACTGAAGCTTTCTTT. Translation: CASSPYGNTEAFF.

This clone was seen a handful of times. The CDR3 DNA sequence: TGTGCCAGCAGCACAAAGACAGGGGGCAACAATGGCTACACCTTC. It codes for CASSTKTGGNNGYTF. The V call is TRBV9, the J call TRBJ1-2; the match to TRBD1 covers 10 bases. The CDR3 covers 15 residues. Germline CDR1 and CDR2: SGDLS and YYNGEE. Trimming at V came to 4 bases and at J to 6 bases, leaving 9 bases not matched to a gene.

The rearrangement uses TRBV7-2 and TRBJ2-1; 16 positions agree with TRBD2. Germline V gene sequence: CDR1 SGHTA, CDR2 FQGNSA. The V gene end was trimmed by 5 bases and the J gene end by 10 bases; junction bases not matched to a gene: 17. This CDR3 region has 19 residues. The DNA for the CDR3 is TGTGCCAGCAGCCGTACCGCCGGGACTAGCGGGGGGGCGGCGGAAGAGCAGTTCTTC. It encodes CASSRTAGTSGGAAEEQFF.

The rearrangement joins TRBV6-6 to TRBJ2-1, with D possibly TRBD1 on 6 matching bases. Germline V CDR1 and CDR2: MNHNY, SVGAGI (reference sequence). Between the trimmed V and J ends, which lost 6 bases and 4 bases, there was a span of 10 bases. This CDR3 spans 13 amino acids. This CDR3 reads CASSRDTYNEQFF. The DNA of the CDR3 is TGTGCCAGCAGCCGGGACACTTACAATGAGCAGTTCTTC.

This clone was observed a handful of times. The chain links TRBV6-1 to TRBJ2-7; no firm D call. The CDR3 length is 15 residues. CDR1 is MNHNS and CDR2 is SASEGT in the germline V gene. V was clipped by 4 bases and J by 0 bases, with 13 bases between them. The DNA for the CDR3 is TGTGCCAGCAGTGTTCTGGGTCAGGCCTCCTACGAGCAGTACTTC. It translates to CASSVLGQASYEQYF.

V gene TRBV27 combines with J gene TRBJ2-7; TRBD1 agrees at 11 bases. The CDR3 sequence is 14 residues long. Per the germline V gene, CDR1 is MNHEY and CDR2 is SMNVEV (reference sequence). Trimming cost V 8 bases and J 3 bases; bases outside gene matches: 6. The CDR3 coding sequence is TGTGCCAGCGGGGACAGGGGGGAAAACTACGAGCAGTACTTC. It encodes CASGDRGENYEQYF.

The chain combines TRBV27 with TRBJ1-1; D unresolved. This CDR3 region has 14 residues. Germline values: CDR1 MNHEY, CDR2 SMNVEV (reference sequence). The V end lost 3 bases, the J end lost 0 bases, and 8 bases lay between the germline ends. The DNA of the CDR3 is TGTGCCAGCAGTTTCAGGACTATGAACACTGAAGCTTTCTTT. This translates into CASSFRTMNTEAFF.

This chain joins TRBV29-1 and TRBJ1-4, with D possibly matching TRBD1 (5 bases). V gave up 3 bases and J gave up 7 bases, with 18 bases separating them. The CDR3 consists of 15 residues. From germline, CDR1 is SQVTM and CDR2 ANQGSEA. CDR3 loop: CSVESQGMVGEKLFF. CDR3 coding DNA: TGCAGCGTTGAGTCCCAGGGAATGGTGGGTGAAAAACTGTTTTTT.

The chain recombines TRBV7-8 with TRBJ1-5; 9 nucleotides agree with TRBD1. Per the germline V gene, CDR1 is SGHVS and CDR2 is FQNEAQ. The junction had 10 bases not matched to a gene; V was cut back by 3 bases and J by 1 base. The CDR3 sequence is 18 residues long. The DNA for the CDR3 is TGTGCCAGCAGCTTCAGGACAGGGGATAGGTGGAGCAATCAGCCCCAGCATTTT. Translated: CASSFRTGDRWSNQPQHF.

The V gene is TRBV10-2, the J gene TRBJ2-3; maybe TRBD2 (6 bases). The CDR3 is 14 residues long. Per germline, CDR1 WSHSY and CDR2 SAAADI. Deletions cut 2 bases from V and 6 bases from J, with 12 bases between. The CDR3 sequence: CASSEGGWVDTQYF. Here the CDR3 DNA reads TGCGCCAGCAGTGAGGGGGGGTGGGTGGATACGCAGTATTTT.

The V call is TRBV5-6, the J call TRBJ1-3, with D maybe TRBD1 (5 bases). Trimming took 1 base from V and 5 from J, leaving 16 bases between them. Germline V gives CDR1 SGHDT, CDR2 YYEEEE. CDR3 length: 16 amino acids. The CDR3 sequence: CASSLRSAGMRNTIYF. The CDR3 DNA sequence: TGTGCCAGCAGCTTGAGATCGGCAGGGATGCGAAACACCATATATTTT.